This T cell receptor beta chain was obtained from a study of glioma-infiltrating T cells. The CDR3 has 15 amino acids. Using RNA template, CDR3s of TCR alpha and beta were amplified with iRepertoire arm-PCR. One-step reverse transcription and amplification started from around 100-400 ng of tissue mRNA or PBMC total RNA. Each CDR3 protein is one row after TCRdb ran MiXCR on the multiplex PCR reads. The table has 150,000 to 200,000 distinct CDR3 sequences, around 42% seen once. Turning to this clonotype: Its ends do not fully match the called genes, so a read error is possible.

This sequence was found in a human donor with low-grade glioma or glioblastoma, undergoing nonglioma brain surgery, or in good health (not recorded which). The specimen was glioma tissue, nonneoplastic brain tissue, or PBMCs (not recorded which). J is TRBJ2-5 and V is TRBV12-3 or TRBV12-4, with D perhaps matching TRBD1 (6 bases). The CDR3 reads CASGLSGVTRETQYF. The CDR3 DNA is TGTGCCAGCGGTTTATCAGGGGTTACGAGAGAGACCCAGTACTTC.